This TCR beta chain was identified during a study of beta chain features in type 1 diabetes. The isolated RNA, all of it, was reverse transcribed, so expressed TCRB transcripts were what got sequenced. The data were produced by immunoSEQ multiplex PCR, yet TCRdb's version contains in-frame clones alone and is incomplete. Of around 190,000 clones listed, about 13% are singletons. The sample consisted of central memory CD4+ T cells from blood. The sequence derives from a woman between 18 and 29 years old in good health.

CDR3 sequence: CASSSRRGTSGVPQYF. In nucleotides, the CDR3 is TGTGCCAGCAGCTCCCGGCGAGGGACTAGCGGGGTCCCGCAGTACTTC. V usage is TRBV5-6 and J usage is TRBJ2-7, with 13 bases that match TRBD2. This CDR3 is 16 amino acids long. J was trimmed by 9 bases and V by 3 bases; bases with no gene match: 12. CDR1 and CDR2 from the germline V gene are SGHDT and YYEEEE.